The 21 T cell receptor beta chains below were found in one sample sequenced in a study of technical replicates of blood from a handful of donors. Assay used: immunoSEQ multiplex PCR; TCRdb lists only in-frame clones, some missing. The sample gives 35,000 to 50,000 clones, 96% of which show up once; 0.35% to 0.4% is in the top ten. The material sequenced was T cells isolated from PBMCs. The receptor set was obtained from a human donor in good health.

The CDR3 DNA reads as TGTGCCAGCAGCCCCCCTAGCGGGAGGACGTATAATGAGCAGTTCTTC. It codes for CASSPPSGRTYNEQFF. The chain couples TRBV11-1 to TRBJ2-1; 11 nucleotides align to TRBD2. The J segment lost 7 bases and the V segment lost 5 bases, leaving 10 bases of the junction unmatched. The CDR3 is made up of 16 amino acids. Germline-derived CDR1 and CDR2 are SGHAT and FQDESV (reference sequence).

V and J are TRBV30 and TRBJ2-4, with 7 positions matching TRBD2. The V gene's germline CDR1 is GTSNPN and CDR2 SVGIG (reference sequence). The CDR3 consists of 16 residues. V shed 3 bases, J shed 4 bases, and the junction held 12 bases outside the gene matches. This CDR3 is CAWRYPLGAGKNIQYF. As DNA, the CDR3 is TGTGCCTGGAGATATCCTTTGGGAGCGGGGAAAAACATTCAGTACTTC. The entire variable domain, with the rest obtained from reference TRBV30 and TRBJ2-4, is as follows: SQTIHQWPATLVQPVGSPLSLECTVEGTSNPNLYWYRQAAGRGLQLLFYSVGIGQISSEVPQNLSASRPQDRQFILSSKKLLLSDSGFYLCAWRYPLGAGKNIQYFGAGTRLSVL.

The gene calls are TRBV7-9 and TRBJ1-2; D uncertain. The CDR3 has 16 residues. The V and J ends lost 1 base and 4 bases respectively, with 16 bases between them. Per germline, CDR1 SEHNR and CDR2 FQNEAQ (reference sequence). CDR3 in amino acids: CASSLGRDNLIYGYTF. CDR3 nucleotide sequence: TGTGCCAGCAGCTTAGGGAGAGATAACCTCATCTATGGCTACACCTTC.

This chain links TRBV27 with TRBJ2-7, with TRBD1 matching over 9 bases. The CDR3 is 14 residues long. The ends lost 7 bases at V and 6 bases at J; junction bases unmatched: 10. Germline V gene sequence: CDR1 MNHEY, CDR2 SMNVEV (reference sequence). The CDR3 here is CASIPTGGGIEQYF. The CDR3 DNA reads TGTGCCAGCATCCCTACAGGGGGCGGTATCGAGCAGTACTTC.

The chain couples TRBV10-3 to TRBJ2-1, with TRBD2 as a possible D gene (6 bases). Germline V gene data show CDR1 as ENHRY and CDR2 as SYGVKD. V was shortened by 11 bases and J by 10 bases, with 24 bases between the two germline ends. The CDR3 totals 14 residues. Written as DNA, the CDR3 is TGTGCCTCACATGGGGGGAGAGTGCTGAGCGAGCAGTTCTTC. It specifies CASHGGRVLSEQFF.

This sequence joins TRBV21-1 and TRBJ1-4; the table names TRBD1, a call not compared with the DNA. TRBV21-1 corresponds to a pseudogene. The CDR3 loop spans 14 amino acids. CDR3 DNA sequence: TGTGCCAGCAGCCGGGACACAACTAATGAAAAACTGTTTTTT. This sequence encodes CASSRDTTNEKLFF.

The chain joins TRBV7-9 to TRBJ1-2; D is unclear. The CDR3 runs 12 residues. Per germline, CDR1 SEHNR and CDR2 FQNEAQ (reference sequence). The germline V and J ends were trimmed by 1 base and 5 bases, with 5 bases remaining between them. CDR3 region: CASSLDIYGYTF. In DNA form, the CDR3 reads TGTGCCAGCAGCTTAGATATATATGGCTACACCTTC.

This sequence joins TRBV19 and TRBJ2-7, with D unresolved. Germline V gene sequence: CDR1 LNHDA, CDR2 SQIVND (reference sequence). With 3 bases removed from V and 4 bases from J, the gap between germline ends came to 19 bases. CDR3 length: 16 amino acids. The CDR3 coding sequence is TGTGCCAGTAGTATCTCTTCATCGCCATCTCTATACGAGCAGTACTTC. Its translation: CASSISSSPSLYEQYF.

This chain connects TRBV6-5 to TRBJ1-2, with 7 nucleotides matching TRBD1. J gave up 3 bases and V 0 bases, and 4 bases lay outside the gene matches. The CDR3 has 15 amino acids. Germline V gene lookup returns CDR1 MNHEY and CDR2 SVGAGI. The chain's CDR3 is CASSYSDRAYYGYTF. The CDR3 DNA follows: TGTGCCAGCAGTTACTCTGACAGGGCTTACTATGGCTACACCTTC.

The chain has TRBV2 and TRBJ1-5; 9 bases match TRBD1. This CDR3 is built from 14 residues. Looked up from germline, CDR1 is SNHLY and CDR2 is FYNNEI. J lost 2 bases, V lost 7 bases, and 3 bases had no gene match. As DNA, the CDR3 is TGTGCCAGCACTGGGGACAGGGGCAATCAGCCCCAGCATTTT. This gives the protein CASTGDRGNQPQHF.

The chain couples TRBV5-1 to TRBJ1-2; 9 bases are a match to TRBD1. The CDR3 contains 15 residues. Germline loops: CDR1 SGHRS, CDR2 YFSETQ. V shed 0 bases and J 8 bases; nucleotides not matched to a gene: 8. The CDR3 DNA follows: TGCGCCAGCAGCTTGGAGGGACAGGGATCTTACGGCTACACCTTC. Translating gives CASSLEGQGSYGYTF.

The genes are TRBV10-3 and TRBJ2-7; 8 nucleotides align to TRBD1. V dropped 6 bases and J dropped 4; count of bases not matched to a gene: 2. CDR1 is ENHRY, CDR2 SYGVKD, per germline. The CDR3 spans 12 residues. CDR3 residues: CAIRGDRYEQYF. The CDR3 DNA sequence: TGTGCCATCAGAGGGGACAGGTACGAGCAGTACTTC.

The V call is TRBV7-3, the J call TRBJ1-1, with D perhaps matching TRBD1 (6 bases). The CDR3 contains 13 residues. Trimming took off 8 bases at V and 1 base at J, with 11 bases between the two ends. The V gene's germline CDR1 is SGHTA and CDR2 FQGTGA. This chain's CDR3 is CASRTQGNTEAFF. The CDR3 coding sequence is TGTGCCAGCCGTACACAGGGGAACACTGAAGCTTTCTTT.

The chain joins TRBV6-5 to TRBJ2-3; D is unresolved. The V gene lost 7 bases and the J gene lost 8 bases, with 10 bases spanning the gap. The CDR3 has 11 amino acids. Germline loops: CDR1 MNHEY, CDR2 SVGAGI. CDR3 residues: CASTSFGTQYF. The DNA of the CDR3 is TGTGCCAGCACTTCCTTCGGTACGCAGTATTTT.

The chain recombines TRBV6-6 with TRBJ1-5; D possibly corresponds to TRBD1 (5 bases). The CDR3 runs to 14 residues. Deletions cut 6 bases from V and 11 bases from J, with 20 bases between. Germline V lookup: CDR1 MNHNY, CDR2 SVGAGI (reference sequence). CDR3 nucleotides: TGTGCCAGCAGGGTGGGGCAAAATAGACGGGCCCAGCATTTT. Amino acid sequence: CASRVGQNRRAQHF.

V gene TRBV7-8 combines with J gene TRBJ1-4; the D is unclear. CDR3 length: 13 amino acids. Per the germline V gene, CDR1 is SGHVS and CDR2 is FQNEAQ. V shed 2 bases and J shed 4 bases, with 5 bases lying between them. The CDR3 is CASSLLSNEKLFF. The CDR3 nucleotides read TGTGCCAGCAGCTTATTGAGTAATGAAAAACTGTTTTTT.

The chain couples TRBV11-2 to TRBJ2-5; TRBD1 matches at 9 bases. CDR1 is SGHAT and CDR2 is FQNNGV in the germline V gene. The J segment lost 3 bases and the V segment lost 4 bases, leaving 0 bases of the junction unmatched. The CDR3 has 13 residues. CDR3 in amino acids: CASSWTGEETQYF. Here the CDR3 DNA reads TGTGCCAGCAGCTGGACAGGGGAAGAGACCCAGTACTTC.

The chain employs TRBV29-1 and TRBJ1-2, with 9 bases lining up with TRBD1. Germline CDR1 SQVTM, CDR2 ANQGSEA. The CDR3 runs to 15 residues. J lost 2 bases, V lost 0 bases, and 4 bases had no gene match. For the CDR3, the DNA is TGCAGCGTTGAAGACGTCACAGGGGGCAACTATGGCTACACCTTC. It codes for CSVEDVTGGNYGYTF.

V is TRBV5-6 and J is TRBJ1-1; possible D gene TRBD1, 6 bases. The germline CDR1 and CDR2 sequences are SGHDT and YYEEEE. The CDR3 consists of 15 residues. Trimming took 4 bases from V and 0 from J, leaving 13 bases between them. The CDR3 loop is CASSDLQGMNTEAFF. The CDR3, as DNA: TGTGCCAGCAGCGATTTACAGGGTATGAACACTGAAGCTTTCTTT.

The chain recombines TRBV10-3 with TRBJ1-2; D perhaps matches TRBD1 (6 bases). Germline V gene lookup returns CDR1 ENHRY and CDR2 SYGVKD. Trimming removed 6 bases at V and 2 bases at J, with 10 bases between. CDR3 length: 13 residues. The CDR3: CAISPGQNYGYTF. The CDR3 bases are TGTGCCATCAGCCCGGGACAAAACTATGGCTACACCTTC.

The J gene is TRBJ1-1, the V gene TRBV10-3, with D perhaps matching TRBD1 (6 bases). The length of the CDR3 is 13 residues. Between the trimmed V and J ends, which lost 8 bases and 4 bases, there was a span of 14 bases. The germline CDR1 and CDR2 sequences are ENHRY and SYGVKD. DNA for the CDR3: TGTGCCATCCTTGAAGGCAGGGGCACTGAAGCTTTCTTT. This sequence encodes CAILEGRGTEAFF.